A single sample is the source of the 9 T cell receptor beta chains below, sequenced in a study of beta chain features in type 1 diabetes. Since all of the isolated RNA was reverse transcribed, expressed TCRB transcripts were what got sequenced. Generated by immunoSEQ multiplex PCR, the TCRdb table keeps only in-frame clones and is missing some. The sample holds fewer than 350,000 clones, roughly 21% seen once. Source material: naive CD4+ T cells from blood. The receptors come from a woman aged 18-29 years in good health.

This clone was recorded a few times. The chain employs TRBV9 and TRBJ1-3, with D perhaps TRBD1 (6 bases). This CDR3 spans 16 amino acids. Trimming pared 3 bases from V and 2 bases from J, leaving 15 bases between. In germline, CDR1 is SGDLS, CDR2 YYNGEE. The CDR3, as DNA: TGTGCCAGCAGCGAACCCCCCGGACAGACTGGAAACACCATATATTTT. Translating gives CASSEPPGQTGNTIYF.

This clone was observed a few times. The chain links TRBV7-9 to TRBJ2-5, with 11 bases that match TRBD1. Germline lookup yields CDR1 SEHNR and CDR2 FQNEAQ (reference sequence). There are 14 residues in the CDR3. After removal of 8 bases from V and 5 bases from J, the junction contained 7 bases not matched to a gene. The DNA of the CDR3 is TGTGCCAGCGAGGGACAGGGGGTTTGGGAGACCCAGTACTTC. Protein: CASEGQGVWETQYF. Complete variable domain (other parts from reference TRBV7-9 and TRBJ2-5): DTGVSQNPRHKITKRGQNVTFRCDPISEHNRLYWYRQTLGQGPEFLTYFQNEAQLEKSRLLSDRFSAERPKGSFSTLEIQRTEQGDSAMYLCASEGQGVWETQYFGPGTRLLVL.

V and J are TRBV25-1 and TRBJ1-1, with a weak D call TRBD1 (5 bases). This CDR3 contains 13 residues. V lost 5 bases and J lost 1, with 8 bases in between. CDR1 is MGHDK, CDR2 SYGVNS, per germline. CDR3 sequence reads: CASSKGKNTEAFF. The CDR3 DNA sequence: TGTGCCAGCAGTAAGGGGAAGAACACTGAAGCTTTCTTT.

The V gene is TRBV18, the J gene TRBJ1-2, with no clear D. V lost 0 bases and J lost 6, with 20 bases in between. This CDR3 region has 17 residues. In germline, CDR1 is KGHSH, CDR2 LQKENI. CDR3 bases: TGTGCCAGCTCACCACCGTCGCGGGCCCCTGCCGCCCATGGCTACACCTTC. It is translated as CASSPPSRAPAAHGYTF.

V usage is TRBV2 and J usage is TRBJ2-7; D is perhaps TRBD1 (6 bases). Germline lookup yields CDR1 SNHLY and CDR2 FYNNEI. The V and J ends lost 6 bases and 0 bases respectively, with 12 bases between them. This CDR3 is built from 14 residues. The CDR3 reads CASSDRPSSYEQYF. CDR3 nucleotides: TGTGCCAGCAGCGACAGGCCGAGCTCCTACGAGCAGTACTTC.

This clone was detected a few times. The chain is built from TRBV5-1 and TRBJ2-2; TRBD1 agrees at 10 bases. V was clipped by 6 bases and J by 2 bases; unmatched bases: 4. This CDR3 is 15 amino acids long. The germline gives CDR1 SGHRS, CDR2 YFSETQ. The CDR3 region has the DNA TGCGCCAGCATCCGGGACAGGGGCAACACCGGGGAGCTGTTTTTT. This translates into CASIRDRGNTGELFF.

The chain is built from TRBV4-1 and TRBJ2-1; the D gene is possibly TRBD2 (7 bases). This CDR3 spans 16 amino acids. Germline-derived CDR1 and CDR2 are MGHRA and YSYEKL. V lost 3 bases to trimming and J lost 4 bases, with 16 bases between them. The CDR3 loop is CASSHPGGAKYNEQFF. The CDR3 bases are TGCGCCAGCAGCCATCCGGGGGGCGCTAAGTACAATGAGCAGTTCTTC.

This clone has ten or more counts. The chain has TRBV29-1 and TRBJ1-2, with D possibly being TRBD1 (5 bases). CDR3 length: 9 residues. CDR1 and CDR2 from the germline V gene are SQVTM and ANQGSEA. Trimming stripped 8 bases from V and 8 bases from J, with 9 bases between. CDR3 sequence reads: CSLGQGYTF. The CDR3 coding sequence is TGCAGCCTAGGACAAGGCTACACCTTC.

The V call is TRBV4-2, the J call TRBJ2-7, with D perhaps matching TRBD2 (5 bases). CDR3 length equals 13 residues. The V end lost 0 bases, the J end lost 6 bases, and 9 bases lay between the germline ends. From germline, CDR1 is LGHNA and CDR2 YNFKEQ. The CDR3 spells CASSQEERTEQYF. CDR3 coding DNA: TGTGCCAGCAGCCAAGAGGAGCGGACCGAGCAGTACTTC.